In this sample, the clone carrying this T cell receptor beta chain turned up a few times. Its antigen is not known. This entry comes from a study of T-cell reconstitution after alpha-beta-depleted transplantation in children. Study-level results: The origin of alpha-beta T cells about two months after transplant was reportedly several hundred expanded graft clones. Among T cells one year after transplant, newly produced cells accounted for most counts and diversity.

Molecular barcoding with unique molecular identifiers was used for the TCRbeta library. TCRdb re-analysed the PCR reads in MiXCR, keeping a single row per CDR3 protein. The table shows hundreds of thousands of distinct CDR3 sequences, with around 14% occurring only once. The germline gives CDR1 MDHEN, CDR2 SYDVKM. The ends were cut back, 6 bases at V and 2 bases at J, with 8 bases in the middle. CDR3 size: 13 residues. The sample here was PBMCs, taken before TCRalphabeta/CD19-depleted stem cell transplant. V is TRBV28 and J is TRBJ2-1; D gene unclear. The TCR comes from a girl aged 2 to 9 with congenital amegakaryocytic thrombocytopenia, due to receive a stem cell transplant. As DNA, the CDR3 is TGTGCCAGCAGCACCCAGCCCTACAATGAGCAGTTCTTC. Its translation: CASSTQPYNEQFF.